This T cell receptor (beta chain) appears in the sequencing data of a study of naive and memory T cell subsets. General study points: Especially in CD8 cells, naive repertoires contained a few larger clonotypes, possibly CD45RA-re-expressing memory cells.

From germline, CDR1 is SGHRS and CDR2 YFSETQ. The CDR3 has 14 amino acids. V gave up 4 bases and J gave up 2 bases; unmatched junction bases: 6. Two oligonucleotides, mixed equimolar, formed the beta constant-region primer covering TRBC1 and TRBC2. Nested alpha and beta constant-region primers with the SP2 primer drove four PCR rounds on ligated cDNA. Via MiXCR, TCRdb re-called the UMI-ligation and nested PCR reads, giving one row per CDR3 protein. The repertoire has roughly 83,000 distinct CDR3 sequences, 10% to 12% of them found once; the top ten carry around 0.13%. For this clonotype: No antigen is known for it.

Four subsets defined by CD45RA and CD27 were sorted after CD3, CD4, CD8 and live/dead staining. The chain joins TRBV5-1 to TRBJ2-7, with TRBD1 matching 7 bases. The sequencing input was naive CD4+ T cells from blood. The receptor's source is a human donor in good health. The CDR3 here is CASSNSGTAYEQYF. CDR3 in DNA: TGCGCCAGCAGCAACTCCGGGACAGCCTACGAGCAGTACTTC.